This note documents a single T cell receptor beta chain sequence. It has no known antigen specificity. With a much larger clone just one base away, this may be a read error. Stable Graves' hyperthyroidism was defined as no progression to ophthalmopathy during 18 months of follow-up. Hyperthyroidism patients were newly diagnosed, had a disease duration of under 2 months, and were aged 18 to 65 years. Exclusion was applied to patients with uncontrolled infections, other autoimmune diseases, pregnancy or lactation. Diagnoses relied on clinical symptoms, serum thyroxine and TRAb, thyroid ultrasound and orbital computed tomography. PBMCs were separated from roughly 9.3 ml of fresh peripheral blood using Ficoll-Paque density gradient centrifugation. Total RNA was extracted with Trizol reagent, and quality was checked on an Agilent 2100 Bioanalyzer. TCR beta CDR3 regions were amplified from RNA transcripts. The TCR CDR3 was subjected to a first round of RT-PCR using the HTBI primer set and the Qiagen OneStep RT-PCR kit. Libraries were constructed in a second round of multiplex PCR, after which size selection and purification were performed. Sequencing of the libraries was done on an Illumina HiSeq2000 using paired-end 100 bp reads. Turning to the authors' computational methods: Raw data were processed with SOAPnuke, discarding reads with adapters, uncalled bases, mean Phred below 15, or no exact constant-primer or identifier match. High-quality paired reads were merged with COPE v1.2.5, and unique nucleotide sequences were defined as clonotypes. MiTCR v1.1 was used to align the clonotypes against IMGT TRBV, TRBD and TRBJ reference segments. Analysis was restricted to V-J combinations with a frequency above 0.0001, which covered about 99% of repertoires. The TCS score was defined as F50 (clonal expansion) divided by E x V (chaos), with BLOSUM62-based TCRdist calculated between CDR3 peptides within each V-J. Welch's t-statistics and random forest reduced 500 to 650 V-J features to some 14, which were used in a naive Bayes classifier (R e1071). The public reads were run again by TCRdb, first through fastp at Q25 and then through MiXCR, and only productive beta chains were kept. Every distinct CDR3 protein forms one entry, paired with its most common genes and DNA. The V and J calls here are based on TCRdb, not the publication. This sample holds some 770,000 distinct CDR3 sequences; less than 20% were observed only once. The top ten constitute approximately 8.4% of the sample.

This sample was taken from a study of T cells in Graves' hyperthyroidism and ophthalmopathy (dated by TCRdb to about 2019). Study-level background: Peripheral blood was collected at initial diagnosis, before any treatment. TCR V-J signatures able to tell the groups apart were searched for in a discovery cohort of 90 to 100 patients, of whom more than 40 had Graves' ophthalmopathy and 57 had stable Graves' hyperthyroidism. An independent validation cohort of some 18 hyperthyroidism patients and 17 patients who later progressed to ophthalmopathy tested prospective prediction of ophthalmopathy. The 100 or so discovery patients were randomly split 7:3 into training and test sets. In about 6 Graves' hyperthyroidism patients, the study also compared T-cell repertoires from thyroid tissue with T-cell repertoires from blood. Once sampling was done, hyperthyroidism patients were given methimazole at a starting dose of 30 mg daily, whereas ophthalmopathy patients were given high-dose intravenous methylprednisolone. TCR Vbeta CDR3 sequencing of some 140 peripheral blood samples (approximately 44 ophthalmopathy, 75 hyperthyroidism and approximately 17 progressor patients) is reported in the paper.

The junction shows trimming of 7 bases on V and 6 bases on J, plus 20 bases between the germline ends. Counted from cysteine to phenylalanine, this CDR3 has 15 amino acids. Only CDR3 DNA is held: 45 bases, read in frame from base 1. The germline V gene yields SNHLY for CDR1 and FYNNEI for CDR2. Beyond this particular receptor, the publication reports: Sample size was not statistically predetermined, and investigators were not blinded to group allocation. A 13 V-J signature model separated ophthalmopathy from stable hyperthyroidism, with nearly 90% sensitivity and just under 84% specificity in cross-validation and 80%/75% in testing. Blood samples also contained most of the expanded thyroid clonotypes (frequency above 0.001), which suggests that blood repertoires may reflect thyroid immune responses. In validation, the model predicted progression to ophthalmopathy with approximately 69% sensitivity and over 72% specificity, a median of 6.5 months before onset.

This clonotype was sampled from a man aged 18-30 years with Graves' hyperthyroidism. The sample comprised blood. The chain was built from TRBV2 and TRBJ2-3, with TRBD2 tentatively as D gene (6 bases match). The nucleotide sequence reads TGTGCCAGCAATGACTTTGCGGGACCTGGGGATACGCAGTATTTT. It codes for CASNDFAGPGDTQYF. When the CDR3 is completed using the reference TRBV2 and TRBJ2-3 genes on either side, the full variable domain is EPEVTQTPSHQVTQMGQEVILRCVPISNHLYFYWYRQILGQKVEFLVSFYNNEISEKSEIFDDQFSVERPDGSNFTLKIRSTKLEDSAMYFCASNDFAGPGDTQYFGPGTRLTVL.